What follows are 18 T cell receptor beta chains derived from one specimen sequenced in a study of T cell repertoires in cytomegalovirus infection. TCRdb recomputed calls from the reads with MiXCR, one row per CDR3 protein. This table has 360,000 or so distinct CDR3 sequences, about a third appearing once. For these TCRs, the target antigens are not known. The specimen comprised cultured PBMCs, sampled from culture after CMV antigen stimulation. The receptor set was obtained from a human donor in good health (CMV status not recorded). Some clones in this sample may be carry-over from other donors' samples.

This clonotype was counted only a few times. This sequence joins TRBV28 and TRBJ2-1, with D maybe TRBD1 (7 bases). Germline V CDR1 and CDR2: MDHEN, SYDVKM. V lost 6 bases, J lost 8 bases, and 20 bases lay in between. The CDR3 loop spans 15 amino acids. CDR3 sequence reads: CASRRQGNGGYEQFF. CDR3 bases: TGTGCCAGCAGGAGACAGGGAAACGGGGGATATGAGCAGTTCTTC.

This clonotype was seen a few times. V is TRBV6-1 and J is TRBJ1-5, with TRBD1 matching over 7 bases. Germline CDR1 reads MNHNS; CDR2 reads SASEGT. V lost 7 bases and J lost 11; bases outside the gene matches: 11. This CDR3 spans 13 amino acids. The chain's CDR3 is CASKKTGVDAQHF. In DNA, the CDR3 is TGTGCCAGCAAGAAAACAGGGGTAGATGCCCAGCATTTT.

This clonotype was observed a few times. The rearrangement uses TRBV11-2 and TRBJ2-5; no definite D call. CDR1 and CDR2 (germline): SGHAT, FQNNGV. This CDR3 has 16 residues. Trimming removed 1 base from V and 5 bases from J, with 17 bases in between. The DNA of the CDR3 is TGTGCCAGCAGCTTAGGAAGGACGGTAGCTCGGGAGACCCAGTACTTC. As protein: CASSLGRTVARETQYF.

This clonotype has more than one count but fewer than ten. V gene TRBV11-2 combines with J gene TRBJ1-1; no clear D. V lost 4 bases, J lost 4 bases, and 10 bases lay in between. Germline-derived CDR1 and CDR2 are SGHAT and FQNNGV. The CDR3 spans 13 residues. The CDR3 region is CASSYLVATEAFF. The CDR3 DNA reads TGTGCCAGCAGCTACCTAGTTGCCACTGAAGCTTTCTTT.

This rearrangement joins TRBV6-5 to TRBJ2-7; 8 bases fit TRBD1. V dropped 5 bases and J dropped 6; count of bases not matched to a gene: 6. CDR1 is MNHEY, CDR2 SVGAGI, per germline. The CDR3 contains 13 residues. The CDR3 coding sequence is TGTGCCAGCAGTCCCCGGACAGGGAGCGAGCAGTACGTC. This translates into CASSPRTGSEQYV.

The chain carries TRBV12-3 or TRBV12-4 and TRBJ1-2; 8 bases line up with TRBD1. V lost 3 bases, J lost 8 bases, and 8 bases stayed unmatched. This CDR3 comprises 14 residues. DNA of the CDR3: TGTGCCAGCAGTTTCTCGGACAGGGTCCCCGGCTACACCTTC. Its protein is CASSFSDRVPGYTF.

Many counts were recorded for this clonotype. The chain joins TRBV2 to TRBJ2-2; either TRBD1 or TRBD2 may fit D (5 bases each). Between the trimmed V and J ends, which lost 5 bases and 7 bases, there was a span of 11 bases. Looked up from germline, CDR1 is SNHLY and CDR2 is FYNNEI. The CDR3 is 13 residues long. The CDR3 region is CASSQGPGGELFF. The CDR3 DNA is TGTGCCAGCAGTCAGGGACCGGGCGGGGAGCTGTTTTTT.

A remark on this clonotype: A much larger clone differs by one base, so this may be a read error. The CDR3 sequence is CASSLWTSGSYNEQFF. In DNA form, the CDR3 reads TGTGCCAGCAGCTTGTGGACTAGCGGGAGTTACAATGAGCAGTTCTTC. The genes are TRBV7-2 and TRBJ2-1, with TRBD2 matching 13 bases. CDR1 and CDR2 from the germline V gene are SGHTA and FQGNSA. V lost 3 bases to trimming and J lost 4 bases; unmatched junction nucleotides: 3. CDR3 length: 16 amino acids.

The rearrangement links TRBV20-1 to TRBJ2-1; D possibly uses TRBD1 or TRBD2 (5 bases each). This CDR3 has 16 residues. Germline V CDR1 and CDR2: DFQATT, SNEGSKA (reference sequence). The V gene lost 3 bases and the J gene lost 4 bases, with 19 bases spanning the gap. CDR3 DNA sequence: TGCAGTGCTAGGGGGGTACCACGACGAGGATACAATGAGCAGTTCTTC. Its translation is CSARGVPRRGYNEQFF.

The chain combines TRBV19 with TRBJ2-1, with 7 bases that match TRBD2. After removal of 3 bases from V and 1 base from J, the junction contained 6 bases not matched to a gene. CDR3 size: 16 residues. Germline V lookup: CDR1 LNHDA, CDR2 SQIVND (reference sequence). CDR3 nucleotides: TGTGCCAGTAGTATTAGCGGGCTGTATTCCTACAATGAGCAGTTCTTC. The encoded protein is CASSISGLYSYNEQFF.

The CDR3 DNA is TGTGCCAGCTCACCACAAAGCCTTGAAGCTTTCTTT. Encoded protein: CASSPQSLEAFF. The chain carries TRBV18 and TRBJ1-1, with no clear D. V was trimmed by 1 base and J by 7 bases, leaving 7 bases between them. Germline V CDR1 and CDR2: KGHSH, LQKENI. This CDR3 region has 12 residues.

This clonotype was recorded a few times. The rearrangement joins TRBV4-1 to TRBJ1-1; TRBD1 is a possible D gene (5 bases). Trimming removed 1 base from V and 4 bases from J, with 16 bases in between. Germline CDR1 MGHRA, CDR2 YSYEKL. There are 16 residues in the CDR3. CDR3 protein: CASSQGPQGGATEAFF. DNA for the CDR3: TGCGCCAGCAGCCAAGGCCCCCAGGGCGGGGCCACTGAAGCTTTCTTT.

In regard to this clonotype: This may stem from a read error, because a much larger clone lies one nucleotide away. J is TRBJ2-1 and V is TRBV7-6, with TRBD2 as a possible D gene (6 bases). This CDR3 is built from 15 residues. Deletions cut 7 bases from V and 4 bases from J, with 17 bases between. The germline V gene encodes CDR1 SGHVS and CDR2 FNYEAQ. CDR3: CASTSERVTYNEQFF. CDR3 bases: TGTGCCAGCACCTCTGAGCGGGTGACGTACAATGAGCAGTTCTTC.

This clonotype was found many times. The gene calls are TRBV7-2 and TRBJ2-3; 11 nucleotides agree with TRBD1. Germline V gene lookup returns CDR1 SGHTA and CDR2 FQGNSA. V lost 4 bases to trimming and J lost 2 bases; unmatched junction nucleotides: 5. The CDR3 is 16 residues long. The CDR3 nucleotides are TGTGCCAGCAGCTCAGGGGACAGGGGGTCCACAGATACGCAGTATTTT. Its translation is CASSSGDRGSTDTQYF. The whole variable domain, remainder taken from reference TRBV7-2 and TRBJ2-3, is GAGVSQSPSNKVTEKGKDVELRCDPISGHTALYWYRQSLGQGLEFLIYFQGNSAPDKSGLPSDRFSAERTGGSVSTLTIQRTQQEDSAVYLCASSSGDRGSTDTQYFGPGTRLTVL.

This clonotype was recorded a few times. This chain links TRBV4-1 with TRBJ2-7; D call uncertain. The V gene's germline CDR1 is MGHRA and CDR2 YSYEKL. This CDR3 has 15 amino acids. Trimming stripped 2 bases from V and 3 bases from J, with 14 bases between. CDR3 in amino acids: CASSQLGSGHYEQYF. DNA for the CDR3: TGCGCCAGCAGCCAACTAGGGTCTGGGCACTACGAGCAGTACTTC.

The V call is TRBV25-1, the J call TRBJ2-3; 9 nucleotides line up with TRBD2. V dropped 8 bases and J dropped 0; count of bases not matched to a gene: 6. CDR3 length: 15 amino acids. The V gene's germline CDR1 is MGHDK and CDR2 SYGVNS. CDR3 DNA: TGTGCCAGCGTAGCTAGCGGGGCAAGCACAGATACGCAGTATTTT. Translation gives CASVASGASTDTQYF.

This clonotype was detected many times. The chain recombines TRBV6-1 with TRBJ2-7; 8 positions match TRBD1. This CDR3 has 14 amino acids. J lost 6 bases, V lost 4 bases, and 8 bases had no gene match. Germline V gives CDR1 MNHNS, CDR2 SASEGT. The CDR3 region has the DNA TGTGCCAGCAGTGGGTGGACAGGGACGGGCGAGCAGTACGTC. It yields the protein CASSGWTGTGEQYV.

This clonotype showed up many times. This rearrangement joins TRBV20-1 to TRBJ1-1; TRBD1 matches at 9 bases. Trimming cost V 1 base and J 10 bases; bases outside gene matches: 1. CDR3 length: 11 amino acids. Germline-derived CDR1 and CDR2 are DFQATT and SNEGSKA (reference sequence). CDR3 amino acids: CSARGGQGAFF. The CDR3, as DNA: TGCAGTGCTAGAGGGGGACAGGGAGCTTTCTTT.